The subject of this entry is one TCR beta chain. The sample belongs to a study of CD8 T cells in Susac syndrome. In blood CD8+ and CD4+ T cells, TCR beta underwent sequencing. Controls matched for age and sex were healthy donors. The authors negatively isolated CD8+ and CD4+ T cells and FACS-enriched TEMRA cells. The RNA input was about 0.45 to 1 ug, and it was reverse transcribed with random hexamers. Multiplex PCR with immunoSEQ amplified the TCR beta CDR3 across 54 Vbeta and 13 Jbeta. TCRdb reanalysed the immunoSEQ multiplex PCR reads using MiXCR and keeps one entry per CDR3 protein. This table holds approximately 150,000 distinct CDR3 sequences, roughly nine tenths found once. The CDR3 loop spans 13 amino acids. V was pared by 3 bases and J by 10 bases, with 10 bases between. Per the germline V gene, CDR1 is MNHNY and CDR2 is SVGAGI (reference sequence).

The sequenced sample consisted of CD4+ T cells from PBMCs. The clonotype was recovered from a human donor in good health. The rearrangement joins TRBV6-6 to TRBJ1-6, with no clear D. In nucleotides, the CDR3 is TGTGCCAGCAGTTATTCAGGTTTCTCACCCCTCCACTTT. As protein: CASSYSGFSPLHF.